A selection of T cell receptor beta chains follows, all from one sample in a study of blood T cell repertoires in COVID-19. The protocol was immunoSEQ multiplex PCR, while the TCRdb copy is restricted to in-frame clones and leaves out a portion. The sample shows approximately 200,000 clones, about 91% of them seen only once. Source material: peripheral blood. These TCRs come from a woman between 25 and 40 years old with acute or convalescent COVID-19. Both conserved end residues are part of each CDR3. Each record gives: V gene, J gene, D gene, clone size, CDR3 protein, CDR3 DNA. The D gene is left open where the match is weak. Expanded clones are given a class, and other clones once, few, many or no size at all.

v_call: TRBV30; j_call: TRBJ1-5; d_call: .; clone_size: .; cdr3_aa: CAWSGRAGDSNQPQHF; cdr3_nt: TGTGCCTGGAGCGGCAGGGCTGGGGATAGCAATCAGCCCCAGCATTTT
v_call: TRBV30; j_call: TRBJ2-1; d_call: .; clone_size: .; cdr3_aa: CAWSRGTAASYNEQFF; cdr3_nt: TGTGCCTGGAGTCGGGGGACAGCGGCGTCCTACAATGAGCAGTTCTTC
v_call: TRBV5-6; j_call: TRBJ2-7; d_call: .; clone_size: once; cdr3_aa: CASSLFAGNIYEQYF; cdr3_nt: TGTGCCAGCAGCTTGTTTGCGGGAAATATCTACGAGCAGTACTTC
v_call: TRBV6-2/TRBV6-3; j_call: TRBJ1-2; d_call: .; clone_size: .; cdr3_aa: CASSYGLNYGYTF; cdr3_nt: TGTGCCAGCAGTTACGGCCTTAACTATGGCTACACCTTC
v_call: TRBV6-5; j_call: TRBJ2-7; d_call: .; clone_size: .; cdr3_aa: CASAIFAGGYEQYF; cdr3_nt: TGTGCCAGCGCCATTTTCGCAGGTGGCTACGAGCAGTACTTC
v_call: TRBV5-1; j_call: TRBJ2-1; d_call: .; clone_size: .; cdr3_aa: CASSLGGGRYNEQFF; cdr3_nt: TGCGCCAGCAGCTTGGGAGGAGGGAGGTACAATGAGCAGTTCTTC
v_call: TRBV7-2; j_call: TRBJ1-2; d_call: TRBD1; clone_size: .; cdr3_aa: CASSQNGQVDGYTF; cdr3_nt: TGTGCCAGCAGCCAAAATGGACAGGTTGATGGCTACACCTTC
v_call: TRBV2; j_call: TRBJ2-7; d_call: .; clone_size: .; cdr3_aa: CASYSYEQYF; cdr3_nt: TGTGCCAGCTACTCCTACGAGCAGTACTTC
v_call: TRBV6-4; j_call: TRBJ2-3; d_call: TRBD2; clone_size: .; cdr3_aa: CASRVRGRITDTQYF; cdr3_nt: TGTGCCAGCAGAGTACGCGGGAGGATCACGGATACGCAGTATTTT
v_call: TRBV12-5; j_call: TRBJ1-4; d_call: .; clone_size: .; cdr3_aa: CASGLSTGEKLFF; cdr3_nt: TGTGCTAGTGGCCTCTCGACAGGCGAAAAACTGTTTTTT
v_call: TRBV5-6; j_call: TRBJ2-2; d_call: .; clone_size: .; cdr3_aa: CASSPGKGTNTGELFF; cdr3_nt: TGTGCCAGCAGCCCGGGGAAGGGGACAAACACCGGGGAGCTGTTTTTT
v_call: TRBV13; j_call: TRBJ2-3; d_call: TRBD1; clone_size: .; cdr3_aa: CASSWGQGAGYSTDTQYF; cdr3_nt: TGTGCCAGCAGCTGGGGACAGGGGGCTGGCTATAGCACAGATACGCAGTATTTT
v_call: TRBV29-1; j_call: TRBJ1-2; d_call: .; clone_size: .; cdr3_aa: CSATNRGYGYTF; cdr3_nt: TGCAGCGCGACCAACCGAGGCTATGGCTACACCTTC
v_call: TRBV18; j_call: TRBJ2-1; d_call: .; clone_size: .; cdr3_aa: CASSQLRGEQFF; cdr3_nt: TGTGCCAGCTCCCAACTCCGGGGGGAGCAGTTCTTC
v_call: TRBV30; j_call: TRBJ2-7; d_call: TRBD1; clone_size: .; cdr3_aa: CAGHRGSGYEQYF; cdr3_nt: TGTGCCGGCCACAGGGGTTCTGGATACGAGCAGTACTTC
v_call: TRBV27; j_call: TRBJ2-1; d_call: TRBD1; clone_size: once; cdr3_aa: CASSPRQGLGEQFF; cdr3_nt: TGTGCCAGCAGTCCCAGACAGGGTTTGGGTGAGCAGTTCTTC
v_call: TRBV6-5; j_call: TRBJ2-5; d_call: .; clone_size: .; cdr3_aa: CASEQNLLGETQYF; cdr3_nt: TGTGCCAGCGAACAGAATCTCTTAGGAGAGACCCAGTACTTC
v_call: TRBV19; j_call: TRBJ1-5; d_call: .; clone_size: .; cdr3_aa: CASSIGLGQPQHF; cdr3_nt: TGTGCCAGTAGTATAGGGCTTGGCCAGCCCCAGCATTTT
v_call: TRBV28; j_call: TRBJ1-5; d_call: .; clone_size: .; cdr3_aa: CASGRSKPQHF; cdr3_nt: TGTGCCAGCGGGCGATCTAAGCCCCAGCATTTT
v_call: TRBV9; j_call: TRBJ2-3; d_call: TRBD2; clone_size: .; cdr3_aa: CASSTTSGIPRHTQYF; cdr3_nt: TGTGCCAGCAGCACGACTAGCGGGATCCCCCGGCATACGCAGTATTTT
v_call: TRBV7-9; j_call: TRBJ2-7; d_call: TRBD1; clone_size: .; cdr3_aa: CASKRTGAGEQYF; cdr3_nt: TGTGCCAGTAAGCGGACAGGGGCAGGTGAGCAGTACTTC
v_call: TRBV11-2; j_call: TRBJ1-1; d_call: TRBD1; clone_size: .; cdr3_aa: CASSSNRGYEAFF; cdr3_nt: TGTGCCAGCAGCTCCAACAGGGGGTATGAAGCTTTCTTT
v_call: TRBV28; j_call: TRBJ2-3; d_call: .; clone_size: .; cdr3_aa: CASSLGSGTDTQYF; cdr3_nt: TGTGCCAGCAGTTTGGGTAGCGGCACAGATACGCAGTATTTT
v_call: TRBV5-1; j_call: TRBJ2-5; d_call: .; clone_size: .; cdr3_aa: CASSLASGKETQYF; cdr3_nt: TGCGCCAGCAGCTTGGCTTCAGGGAAAGAGACCCAGTACTTC